The clone carrying this T cell receptor (beta chain) has just one count. V lost 3 bases to trimming and J lost 5 bases; unmatched junction nucleotides: 11. CDR3 length: 17 residues. Germline values: CDR1 ENHRY, CDR2 SYGVKD. These data belong to a study of blood T cell repertoires in COVID-19. Study context: Collection of acute and convalescent COVID-19 samples took place in the United States, Italy and Spain. Sources were T cells, B-cell-depleted T cells, or PBMCs; the material itself was cDNA or gDNA.

Source study methods: Reference gene primer amplification in the assay estimated nucleated cell counts. TCRdb keeps only in-frame clones here, not all; method: immunoSEQ multiplex PCR. V and J calls and clone size are given by that table; D and trimming were obtained from the DNA. This table has roughly 39,000 clones, about 87% appearing once. The sequencing input was peripheral blood. This clonotype originated in a woman between 70 and 85 years old with acute or convalescent COVID-19. The V gene is TRBV10-3, the J gene TRBJ2-3; TRBD2 matches at 10 bases. The CDR3 DNA reads TGTGCCATCAGTGACACGGGGAGCGGGAGGGCCGTAGATACGCAGTATTTT. It is translated as CAISDTGSGRAVDTQYF.